This T cell receptor (beta chain) was obtained from a study of cytomegalovirus exposure and HLA in healthy donors (dated by TCRdb to 2015 to 2018). Notes on the research overall: In an earlier analysis of 450 to 750 of the donors, around 300 Gb of sequence data and just under 120 million unique TCR beta sequences from about 179 million T cells were reported. An early release that covered approximately 600 HLA-typed donors contained approximately 300 gigabases of sequencing data and about 84 million unique TCR sequences. Among the roughly 400 genotyped donors, about 83% belonged to the genetic ancestry cluster associated with self-reported Caucasian donors. The aim of the study was to test whether cataloging public T cell receptors could identify signatures of past pathogen exposure. Using immunosequencing, the study profiled T cell repertoires from approximately 700 subjects and related those repertoires to cytomegalovirus serostatus. Along with the roughly 700-subject first cohort, a separate validation cohort of over a hundred different subjects was used. To predict cytomegalovirus infection status, the study combined high-throughput TCR immunosequencing, statistical association of individual TCRs with disease status, and machine learning. A later analysis re-examined previously published TCR beta repertoires from 500 to 700 donors and added high-resolution HLA genotyping to investigate patterns of TCR occurrence. Rather than drawing on any new phenotypic data, the later analysis identified candidate immune exposures from TCR beta sequences and the way those sequences occurred across donors. An earlier analysis of approximately 630 of the donors applied high-throughput TCR beta sequencing to assess whether each TCR beta V gene segment acted as functional or pseudogenic. Alongside the repertoire data, information on donor age, sex, ethnicity and CMV serostatus was compiled. A later genetic analysis took genome-wide SNP genotypes for about three fifths of the 666 donors and used that subset as a discovery cohort. All discovery cohort repertoires had been generated on a single sequencing platform. HLA typing included class I and class II loci at four-digit resolution. Typing coverage differed by locus: A, B, C, DRB1 and DQB1 were typed in roughly 620-640 donors, DQA1 in around 500, DPA1 in over 600, and DPB1 in 472. Four to six DR-DQ haplotypes were handled as single units for association and clustering, since linkage in the cohort was strong. Across 398 genotyped donors of the cohort, an average of roughly 230,000 unique TCR beta nucleotide sequences per donor were sequenced, and roughly 17% of those sequences were non-productive.

On this clone itself: Its cognate antigen has yet to be identified. No much larger clone is present one base from it, and per-base qualities are unavailable.

In total, around 600 healthy bone marrow donors made up the cohort. At the time of sampling, every cohort member was nominally healthy, though immune exposures that went unrecorded were likely present. The donor was CMV seropositive and belonged to the group of 250 to 300 seropositive cohort members. A peripheral blood sample was provided by each donor, and peripheral blood mononuclear cells were used for TCR beta sequencing. Genomic DNA was extracted from the blood cell samples with the Qiagen DNeasy Blood Extraction Kit. Library preparation was by the immunoSEQ multiplex PCR assay. For the multiplex PCR, a mixture combining 60 forward primers for TCR Vbeta segments and 13 reverse primers for TCR Jbeta segments was used. Amplification of the CDR3 region of rearranged TCR beta genes was performed with a multiplex PCR assay on genomic DNA. The amplified TCR beta libraries were sequenced on the Illumina HiSeq System as 87-base-pair reads. In the source study's methods: A later analysis counted tens of millions of unique TCR beta chains across the 666 repertoires, and about 10 million of these chains were shared by at least two donors. To remove PCR and sequencing errors, raw reads were error-corrected and collapsed into unique sequences using a nearest-neighbor algorithm that merged closely related sequences. Alignment of CDR3 sequences to IMGT reference sequences was used to assign V, D and J gene segments. For a sequence to be retained, a match of at least six nucleotides was required to both a V gene segment and a J gene segment. A rearrangement was called productive if the CDR3 had no stop codons and remained in frame with V and J, and every other rearrangement was called non-productive. CDR3 was defined according to IMGT convention as the region running from the second conserved V-encoded cysteine to the conserved J-encoded phenylalanine. The earlier analysis of 500 to 650 of the donors excluded any sequence lacking an unambiguous match to a single V gene segment. An earlier analysis of over 450 of the donors classified V segments as functional when productive rearrangements were above 56.7% and as segregating when the standard deviation between donors was above 5%. A statistical classification framework was developed to diagnose cytomegalovirus status using the catalog of TCR beta chain sequences. In a later analysis, TCR nucleotide sequences were compared against IMGT/GENE-DB human TR gene sequences so that V and J genes could be assigned. The TCRdist pipeline was used in a later analysis to assign CDR3 sequences and most-parsimonious VDJ recombination scenarios. In a later analysis, every TCR beta chain was defined by the combination of its CDR3 amino acid sequence and its V-gene family, and reads without a unique V-gene family were dropped. A later analysis removed 592 highly shared, low-generation-probability nucleotide sequences to deal with suspected cross-contamination and a sequencing artifact. A later analysis calculated a clonal expansion index for each public chain from normalized within-repertoire ranks of inferred template counts. In a later analysis, generation probabilities were computed using a VDJ recombination model fitted to out-of-frame rearrangements, and the results were checked against IGoR. In a later analysis, TCR-TCR, TCR-HLA and TCR-CMV co-occurrence was scored with hypergeometric tests, and a repertoire-size bias correction was applied to TCR pairs. A later analysis estimated false discovery rates by permuting HLA or CMV assignments 20 times. A later analysis grouped co-occurring TCRs with DBSCAN, adding TCRdist sequence similarity when clustering within HLA-allele-positive subsets. For co-occurrence clustering, repertoires with fewer than 30,000 or more than 120,000 public chains were excluded, along with five repertoires with anomalous nucleotide sharing. TCRdb retrieved this table from immuneACCESS and kept in-frame rearrangements only. Not all clones are present; in checked studies, unresolved V genes account for under half, and no reason is known for the remainder. The D gene and trimming were derived from the DNA, and the V and J assignments and clone size from that table. Present in this sample are 180,000 or so clones, about 77% of which were seen just once. Under 3% of the sample is in the top ten clones.

The investigation overall reported the following: The presence/absence analyses assumed that sequencing depth was roughly uniform across donors, and that assumption may not be true. According to a later analysis, parvovirus B19, influenza, CMV and Epstein-Barr virus appeared linked to several top co-occurrence clusters. HLA typing was unavailable for some donors at each locus, so association tests used only the typed subset. This cohort had only TCR beta chains sequenced, and the lack of alpha or paired-chain data limited which features could be detected. A further reported finding was that TCR beta sequences accurately predicted the HLA-A and HLA-B alleles for most subjects in the first cohort. An earlier analysis of some 590 of the donors showed that most TCR beta V segments appeared in productive rearrangements either about 87% or about 30% of the time, which broadly matched IMGT annotations. The classifier was reported to diagnose cytomegalovirus status with high specificity and sensitivity in both the original cohort and the validation cohort. The study listed approximately 150 TCR beta chains as associated with cytomegalovirus. A cluster of highly shared sequence variants was judged likely to be a technical artifact of the sequencing pipeline. Most CMV-associated TCR beta chains appeared to be HLA-restricted in a later analysis, and the HLA associations seemed to be driven largely by CMV exposure. Because counts were too low, about 15 rarely observed V segments, including chromosome 9 orphons, were left out of the earlier analysis of about 620 of the donors. CMV serostatus was the only immune exposure information available for the cohort. Assigning TCR associations to individual alleles was difficult when HLA alleles, especially DR and DQ, strongly co-occurred. Most TCR sequences were observed very rarely across donors, whereas some public TCRs were present in many individuals. The authors suggested that the approach could potentially be generalized to other disease states and immunological phenotypes. In a later analysis, HLA-associated TCR beta chains showed more clonal expansion and lower generation probabilities than non-associated chains that were equally common. A few of the identified cytomegalovirus-associated TCR beta chains were confirmed in vitro to be specific for cytomegalovirus antigens. A later analysis associated around 16,000 TCR beta sequences with specific HLA alleles at a false discovery rate of 0.05. In a later genetic analysis, fewer N-insertions in productive TCRs were reported among donors in an Asian-associated ancestry cluster than the roughly 700-donor mean. The 87-base-pair reads could not distinguish some IMGT-functional V segments, including TRBV6-2 and TRBV6-3, so those segments were excluded. Linkage disequilibrium might explain the correlated functional status among segregating V segments, but an unknown experimental factor could not be ruled out. In a later genetic analysis, a missense DCLRE1C variant was associated with V-gene and J-gene trimming of TCR beta chains, and the association was replicated in an independent cohort. According to a later analysis, TCR association rates differed among HLA loci, with DRB1 alleles showing the most associated TCRs and HLA-C alleles showing the fewest.

CDR1 and CDR2, looked up from the germline V gene, are SGHVS and FNYEAQ. Unmatched junction bases come to 10, with V trimmed by 5 bases and J by 4 bases. From the cysteine through the phenylalanine, the CDR3 covers 16 amino acids. Here the CDR3 DNA is all that survives: 48 bases in frame from base 1. This chain is built from TRBV7-6 and TRBJ2-1, with 8 bases matching TRBD1. The TCR was taken from a woman younger than 45 in good health and CMV-seropositive. The sample was PBMCs. The CDR3 reads CASSPDHRTGYNEQFF. Here is the DNA: TGTGCCAGCAGCCCCGACCACCGGACAGGGTACAATGAGCAGTTCTTC.